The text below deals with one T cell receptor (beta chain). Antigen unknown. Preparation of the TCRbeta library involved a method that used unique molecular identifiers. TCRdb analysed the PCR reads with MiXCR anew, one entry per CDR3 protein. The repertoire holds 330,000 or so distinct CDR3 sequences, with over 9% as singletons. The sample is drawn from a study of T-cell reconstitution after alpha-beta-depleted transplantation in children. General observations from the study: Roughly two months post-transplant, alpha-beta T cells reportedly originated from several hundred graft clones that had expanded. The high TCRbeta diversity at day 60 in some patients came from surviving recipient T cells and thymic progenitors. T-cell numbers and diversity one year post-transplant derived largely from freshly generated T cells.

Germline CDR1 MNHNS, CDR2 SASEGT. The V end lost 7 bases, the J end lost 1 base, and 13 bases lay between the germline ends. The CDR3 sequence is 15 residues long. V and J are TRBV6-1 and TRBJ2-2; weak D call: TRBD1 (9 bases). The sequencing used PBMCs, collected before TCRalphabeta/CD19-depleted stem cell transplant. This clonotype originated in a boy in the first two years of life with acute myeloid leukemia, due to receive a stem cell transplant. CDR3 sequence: CASIAGQGNTGELFF. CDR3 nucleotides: TGTGCCAGCATAGCGGGACAGGGGAACACCGGGGAGCTGTTTTTT.